This T cell receptor (beta chain) was profiled in a study of CD8+CD57+ T cells in acquired aplastic anemia. V was clipped by 4 bases and J by 6 bases; unmatched bases: 9. The CDR3 is 15 residues long. Germline CDR1 SGHVS, CDR2 FQNEAQ. Genomic DNA, serving as template, underwent TCR beta VDJ and CDR3 profiling. TCRdb independently ran MiXCR on the reads; one entry per CDR3 protein. The data contain hundreds of thousands of distinct CDR3 sequences, around 68% of them singletons. The sequenced sample consisted of sorted CD4+, CD8+, or CD8+CD57+ T cells (not recorded which) from PBMCs. This sequence originates from a human donor in good health, serving as a control. The V and J genes are TRBV7-8 and TRBJ1-3, with 7 bases lining up with TRBD1. CDR3: CASSSGTAEENTIYF. In DNA, the CDR3 is TGTGCCAGCAGCTCCGGGACAGCCGAAGAAAACACCATATATTTT. Complete variable domain (other parts from reference TRBV7-8 and TRBJ1-3): GAGVSQSPRYKVAKRGQDVALRCDPISGHVSLFWYQQALGQGPEFLTYFQNEAQLDKSGLPSDRFFAERPEGSVSTLKIQRTQQEDSAVYLCASSSGTAEENTIYFGEGSWLTVV.